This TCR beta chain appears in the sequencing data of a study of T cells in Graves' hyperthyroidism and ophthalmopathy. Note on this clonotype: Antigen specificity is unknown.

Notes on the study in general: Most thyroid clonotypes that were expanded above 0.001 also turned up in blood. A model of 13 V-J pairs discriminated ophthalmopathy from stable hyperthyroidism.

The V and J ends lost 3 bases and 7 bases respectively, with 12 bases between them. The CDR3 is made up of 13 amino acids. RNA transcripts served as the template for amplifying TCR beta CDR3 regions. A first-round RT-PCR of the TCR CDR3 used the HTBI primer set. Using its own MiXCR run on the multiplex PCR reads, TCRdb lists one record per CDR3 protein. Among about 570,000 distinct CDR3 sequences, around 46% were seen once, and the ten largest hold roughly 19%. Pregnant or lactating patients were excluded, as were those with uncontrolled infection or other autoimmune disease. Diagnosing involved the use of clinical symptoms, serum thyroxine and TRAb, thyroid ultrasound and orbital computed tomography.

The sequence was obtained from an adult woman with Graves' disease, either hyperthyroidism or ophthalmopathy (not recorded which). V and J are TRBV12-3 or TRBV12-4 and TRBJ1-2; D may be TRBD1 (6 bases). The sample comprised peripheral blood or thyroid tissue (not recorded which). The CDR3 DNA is TGTGCCAGCAGTTTTTTAAGGGGGTTTGGCTACACCTTC. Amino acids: CASSFLRGFGYTF.